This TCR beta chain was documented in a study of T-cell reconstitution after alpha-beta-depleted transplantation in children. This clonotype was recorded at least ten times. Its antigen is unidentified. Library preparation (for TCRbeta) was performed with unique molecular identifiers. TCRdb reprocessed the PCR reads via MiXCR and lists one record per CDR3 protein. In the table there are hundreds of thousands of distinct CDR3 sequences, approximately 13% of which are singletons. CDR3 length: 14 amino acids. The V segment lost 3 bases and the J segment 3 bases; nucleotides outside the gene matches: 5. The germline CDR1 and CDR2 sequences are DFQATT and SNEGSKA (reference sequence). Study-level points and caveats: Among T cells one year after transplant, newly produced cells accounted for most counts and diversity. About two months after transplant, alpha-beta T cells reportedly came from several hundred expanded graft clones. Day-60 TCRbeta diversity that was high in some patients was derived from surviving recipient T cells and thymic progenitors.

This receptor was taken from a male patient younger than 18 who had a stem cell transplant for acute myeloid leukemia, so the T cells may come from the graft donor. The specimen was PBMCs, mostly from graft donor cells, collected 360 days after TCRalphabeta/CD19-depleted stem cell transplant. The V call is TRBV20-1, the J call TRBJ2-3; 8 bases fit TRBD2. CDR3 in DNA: TGCAGTGCTAGCTCCGGGACTAGAACAGATACGCAGTATTTT. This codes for CSASSGTRTDTQYF.